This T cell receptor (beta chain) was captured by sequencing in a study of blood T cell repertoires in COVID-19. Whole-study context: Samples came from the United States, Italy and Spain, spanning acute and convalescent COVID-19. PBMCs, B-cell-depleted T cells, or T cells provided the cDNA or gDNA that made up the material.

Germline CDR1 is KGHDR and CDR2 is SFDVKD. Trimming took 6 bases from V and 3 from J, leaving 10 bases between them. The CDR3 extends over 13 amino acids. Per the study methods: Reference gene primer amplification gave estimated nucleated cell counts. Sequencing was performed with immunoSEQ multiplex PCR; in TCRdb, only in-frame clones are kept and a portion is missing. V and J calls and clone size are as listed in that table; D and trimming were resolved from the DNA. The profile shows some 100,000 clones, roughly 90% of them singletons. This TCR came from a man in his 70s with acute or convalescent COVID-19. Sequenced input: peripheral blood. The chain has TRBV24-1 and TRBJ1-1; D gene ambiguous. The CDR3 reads CATSQTGDTEAFF. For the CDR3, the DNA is TGTGCCACCAGTCAGACCGGGGACACTGAAGCTTTCTTT.